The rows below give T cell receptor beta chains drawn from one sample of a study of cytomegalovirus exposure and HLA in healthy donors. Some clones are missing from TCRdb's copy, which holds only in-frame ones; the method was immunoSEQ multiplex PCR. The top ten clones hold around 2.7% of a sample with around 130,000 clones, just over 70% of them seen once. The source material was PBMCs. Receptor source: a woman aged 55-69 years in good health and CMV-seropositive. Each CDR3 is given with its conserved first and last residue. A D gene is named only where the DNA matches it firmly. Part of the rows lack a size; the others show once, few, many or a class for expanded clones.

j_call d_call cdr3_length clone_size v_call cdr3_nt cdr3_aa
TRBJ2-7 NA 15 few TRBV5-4 TGTGCCAGCAGCTTTCGTACAGGGGAGGCCTACGAGCAGTACTTC CASSFRTGEAYEQYF
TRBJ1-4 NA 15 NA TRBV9 TGTGCCAGCAGCGTAAGGGGATCAACTAATGAAAAACTGTTTTTT CASSVRGSTNEKLFF
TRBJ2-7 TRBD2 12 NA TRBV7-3 TGTGCCAGCAGCTTAATAGCGGGGGAGCAGTACTTC CASSLIAGEQYF
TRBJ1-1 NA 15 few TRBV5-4 TGTGCCAGCACCGTCGGGAGTCGGGTGAACACTGAAGCTTTCTTT CASTVGSRVNTEAFF
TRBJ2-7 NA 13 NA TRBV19 TGTGCCAGTAGCCTACAGGGAACCCACGAGCAGTACTTC CASSLQGTHEQYF
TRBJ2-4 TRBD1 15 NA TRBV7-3 TGTGCCAGCAGCTTAGGGCGACAGGGGAGAAACATTCAGTACTTC CASSLGRQGRNIQYF
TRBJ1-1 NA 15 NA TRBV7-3 TGTGCCAGCAGCCTGCGACAGACTCTGAACACTGAAGCTTTCTTT CASSLRQTLNTEAFF
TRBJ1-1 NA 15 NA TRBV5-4 TGTGCCAGCAGCTTGGTGGCAGGGAAGAACACTGAAGCTTTCTTT CASSLVAGKNTEAFF
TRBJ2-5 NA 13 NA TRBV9 TGTGCCAGCAGCGGGGGACTTAGGGAGACCCAGTACTTC CASSGGLRETQYF
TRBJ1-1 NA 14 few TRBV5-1 TGCGCCAGCAGCTTGTTGACAGAAAACACTGAAGCTTTCTTT CASSLLTENTEAFF
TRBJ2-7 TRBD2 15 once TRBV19 TGTGCCAGTAGTATTCTACTAGCGGGGGTCTACGAGCAGTACTTC CASSILLAGVYEQYF
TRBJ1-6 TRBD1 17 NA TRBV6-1 TGTGCCAGCAGTGGACGACAGGGTAGTCCCTATAATTCACCCCTCCACTTT CASSGRQGSPYNSPLHF
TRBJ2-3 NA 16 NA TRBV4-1 TGCGCCAGCAGCCTCCTCGGGGGGCGGGGCGGGGATACGCAGTATTTT CASSLLGGRGGDTQYF
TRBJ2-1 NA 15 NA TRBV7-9 TGTGCCAGCAGCCTGGGGTGGGGGCGGGACAATGAGCAGTTCTTC CASSLGWGRDNEQFF
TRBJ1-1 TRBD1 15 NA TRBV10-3 TGTGCCATCGGAACCCCGAGACAGGGAAGGGCTGAGGCTTTCTTT CAIGTPRQGRAEAFF
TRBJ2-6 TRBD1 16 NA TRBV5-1 TGCGCCAGCAGATCCCGGACAGGCTCTGGGGCCAACGTCCTGACTTTC CASRSRTGSGANVLTF
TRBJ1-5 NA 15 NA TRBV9 TGTGCCAGCAGCGTAGAAGGGCAGGGACTTCAGCCCCAGCATTTT CASSVEGQGLQPQHF
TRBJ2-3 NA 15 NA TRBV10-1 TGCGCCAGCAGCCCCACTCTATCAAGCACAGATACGCAGTATTTT CASSPTLSSTDTQYF
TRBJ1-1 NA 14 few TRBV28 TGTGCCAGCACTTACCCCTCCGGGACACTTGAAGCTTTCTTT CASTYPSGTLEAFF
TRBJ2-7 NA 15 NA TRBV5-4 TGTGCCAGCAGTCCCACCGGGGGGCGAGCCTACGAGCAGTACTTC CASSPTGGRAYEQYF
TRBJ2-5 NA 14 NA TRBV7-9 TGTGCCAGCAGCTTAGCGGCAGCGAGGGAGACCCAGTACTTC CASSLAAARETQYF
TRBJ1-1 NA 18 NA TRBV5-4 TGTGCCAGCAGCCCCGGGGCGGGGGCAGGCCGAATGAACACTGAAGCTTTCTTT CASSPGAGAGRMNTEAFF
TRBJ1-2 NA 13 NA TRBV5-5 TGTGCCAGCAGCTTGGAGCAGGGCGAGGGCTACACCTTC CASSLEQGEGYTF
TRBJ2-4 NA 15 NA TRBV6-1 TGTGCCAGCAGTGAAGCCCTCTCCACTACGCCGGATTGGTACTTC CASSEALSTTPDWYF
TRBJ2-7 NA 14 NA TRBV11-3 TGTGCCAGCAGCTTAGGAGGCAACCGGAACGAGCAGTACTTC CASSLGGNRNEQYF
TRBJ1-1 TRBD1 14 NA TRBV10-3 TGTGCCATCAGGGGGACAGACAGGAACACTGAAGCTTTCTTT CAIRGTDRNTEAFF